The 24 T cell receptor beta chains given below trace back to one sample, sequenced in a study of blood T cell repertoires in COVID-19. Some clones are missing from TCRdb's copy, which holds only in-frame ones; the method was immunoSEQ multiplex PCR. The sample lists tens of thousands of clones, more than 75% occurring once. The sample comprised peripheral blood. The source of these receptors is a man aged 70-80 years with active or convalescent COVID-19.

This clone came up once. This chain joins TRBV2 and TRBJ1-5; 8 nucleotides align to TRBD1. CDR1 SNHLY and CDR2 FYNNEI come from the germline V gene. Germline trimming cut 3 bases from V and 4 bases from J; bases unmatched to any gene: 5. The CDR3 sequence is 15 residues long. The CDR3 is CASSDGTGLNQPQHF. In DNA, the CDR3 is TGTGCCAGCAGTGACGGGACAGGCTTAAATCAGCCCCAGCATTTT. Full variable domain (rest looked up from reference TRBV2 and TRBJ1-5): EPEVTQTPSHQVTQMGQEVILRCVPISNHLYFYWYRQILGQKVEFLVSFYNNEISEKSEIFDDQFSVERPDGSNFTLKIRSTKLEDSAMYFCASSDGTGLNQPQHFGDGTRLSIL.

The chain combines TRBV19 with TRBJ2-3; 16 bases align to TRBD2. This CDR3 region has 21 residues. Germline assignment: CDR1 LNHDA and CDR2 SQIVND (reference sequence). Unmatched junction bases numbered 16, after V lost 5 bases and J lost 2 bases. CDR3 region: CASSASSPGLAGGRATDTQYF. In nucleotides, the CDR3 is TGTGCCAGTAGTGCCTCGAGCCCGGGACTAGCGGGAGGGAGGGCCACAGATACGCAGTATTTT.

V and J are TRBV6-5 and TRBJ1-5; the D is unclear. V was cut by 7 bases and J by 3 bases, with 13 bases left in between. The CDR3 runs 14 residues. Looked up from germline, CDR1 is MNHEY and CDR2 is SVGAGI. The CDR3 loop is CASTLAGYNQPQHF. The CDR3 DNA is TGTGCCAGCACCCTAGCGGGGTACAATCAGCCCCAGCATTTT.

The gene calls are TRBV6-6 and TRBJ2-3; TRBD1 is a possible D gene (6 bases). Trimming took off 4 bases at V and 5 bases at J, with 10 bases between the two ends. Per germline, CDR1 MNHNY and CDR2 SVGAGI (reference sequence). The CDR3 is made up of 13 amino acids. CDR3 bases: TGTGCCAGCAGTTTCCCAGGGGTAGATACGCAGTATTTT. Translated, it gives CASSFPGVDTQYF.

This clone occurred once. The CDR3 here is CASSSLRQGWRLHF. In DNA form, the CDR3 reads TGTGCCAGCAGCTCCCTACGACAGGGGTGGCGCCTCCACTTT. The chain couples TRBV7-9 to TRBJ1-6; 8 nucleotides agree with TRBD1. CDR1 is SEHNR and CDR2 is FQNEAQ in the germline V gene (reference sequence). The CDR3 runs 14 residues. V dropped 4 bases and J dropped 15; count of bases not matched to a gene: 11.

The chain has TRBV6-5 and TRBJ1-6; D not certain. Germline loops: CDR1 MNHEY, CDR2 SVGAGI. Between the trimmed V and J ends, which lost 2 bases and 8 bases, there was a span of 10 bases. The CDR3 length is 14 residues. CDR3 loop: CASSYVQVDSPLHF. The CDR3 bases are TGTGCCAGCAGTTACGTCCAGGTTGATTCACCCCTCCACTTT.

This sequence joins TRBV14 and TRBJ2-7, with D unclear. V was cut by 3 bases and J by 3 bases, with 9 bases left in between. The CDR3 has 13 amino acids. CDR1 and CDR2 from the germline V gene are SGHDN and FVKESK. The CDR3 sequence is CASSQFGFYEQYF. The CDR3 coding sequence is TGTGCCAGCAGCCAGTTCGGGTTCTACGAGCAGTACTTC.

The genes are TRBV29-1 and TRBJ1-1; weak D call: TRBD1 (5 bases). The ends were cut back, 8 bases at V and 0 bases at J, with 13 bases in the middle. The germline gives CDR1 SQVTM, CDR2 ANQGSEA. The CDR3 totals 13 residues. DNA for the CDR3: TGCAGCTCGCAGACAGTGATGAACACTGAAGCTTTCTTT. Translated, it gives CSSQTVMNTEAFF.

V and J are TRBV6-2 or TRBV6-3 and TRBJ1-5, with 9 bases lining up with TRBD1. This CDR3 spans 15 amino acids. V lost 5 bases, J lost 7 bases, and 9 bases stayed unmatched. The V gene's germline CDR1 is MNHEY and CDR2 SVGEGT. CDR3 region: CASSPRGQGGQPQHF. DNA for the CDR3: TGTGCCAGCAGTCCGCGGGGACAGGGTGGGCAGCCCCAGCATTTT.

The chain links TRBV7-2 to TRBJ2-3; a weak D match, TRBD2 (6 bases). The CDR3 runs to 16 residues. V was pared by 1 base and J by 3 bases, with 14 bases between. Germline CDR1 and CDR2: SGHTA and FQGNSA. CDR3 sequence: CASSLVAGLSTDTQYF. In nucleotides, the CDR3 is TGTGCCAGCAGCTTAGTGGCGGGGTTGTCAACAGATACGCAGTATTTT.

This clone was observed once. The rearrangement uses TRBV5-1 and TRBJ2-6; D remains unclear. The germline V gene has CDR1 SGHRS and CDR2 YFSETQ. The V gene lost 3 bases and the J gene lost 0 bases, with 4 bases spanning the gap. The CDR3 runs 14 residues. CDR3 residues: CASSSSSGANVLTF. DNA for the CDR3: TGCGCCAGCAGCTCTTCCTCTGGGGCCAACGTCCTGACTTTC. Complete variable domain (other parts from reference TRBV5-1 and TRBJ2-6): KAGVTQTPRYLIKTRGQQVTLSCSPISGHRSVSWYQQTPGQGLQFLFEYFSETQRNKGNFPGRFSGRQFSNSRSEMNVSTLELGDSALYLCASSSSSGANVLTFGAGSRLTVL.

This clone was seen only a few times. The rearrangement joins TRBV4-3 to TRBJ2-3, with D unresolved. V was shortened by 1 base and J by 2 bases, with 10 bases between the two germline ends. This CDR3 is built from 15 residues. Per the germline V gene, CDR1 is LGHNA and CDR2 is YSLEER. DNA of the CDR3: TGCGCCAGCAGCCAAGGTGTGCAGATCACAGATACGCAGTATTTT. Residues: CASSQGVQITDTQYF.

This clone came up once. V usage is TRBV20-1 and J usage is TRBJ2-7; D gene uncertain. The CDR3 contains 11 residues. Between the trimmed V and J ends, which lost 6 bases and 3 bases, there was a span of 9 bases. Germline V lookup: CDR1 DFQATT, CDR2 SNEGSKA (reference sequence). This chain's CDR3 is CSATGDYEQYF. CDR3 nucleotides: TGCAGTGCCACGGGTGACTACGAGCAGTACTTC.

This clone was seen more than once but under ten times. The genes are TRBV5-5 and TRBJ2-7; D remains unclear. Germline assignment: CDR1 SGHKS and CDR2 YYEKEE (reference sequence). V lost 4 bases, J lost 1 base, and 6 bases lay in between. CDR3 length: 12 residues. CDR3 in amino acids: CASSQSSYEQYF. CDR3 nucleotides: TGTGCCAGCAGCCAGTCTTCCTACGAGCAGTACTTC.

Concerning this clone: The junction does not match germline at one end; this may be a read error. The gene calls are TRBV28 and TRBJ2-7, with TRBD2 identical over 10 bases. Germline CDR1 reads MDHEN; CDR2 reads SYDVKM. This CDR3 spans 15 amino acids. The CDR3 protein is CASSLWTSGPYEQYF. CDR3 nucleotide sequence: TGTGCCAGCAGTCTATGGACTAGCGGCCCCTACGAGCAGTACTTC. Full variable domain (outside the CDR3, taken from reference TRBV28 and TRBJ2-7): DVKVTQSSRYLVKRTGEKVFLECVQDMDHENMFWYRQDPGLGLRLIYFSYDVKMKEKGDIPEGYSVSREKKERFSLILESASTNQTSMYLCASSLWTSGPYEQYFGPGTRLTVT.

V is TRBV5-1 and J is TRBJ2-2; the D gene is possibly TRBD1 (8 bases). Trimming took 6 bases from V and 3 from J, leaving 12 bases between them. This CDR3 is 14 amino acids long. CDR1 and CDR2 from the germline V gene are SGHRS and YFSETQ. CDR3 protein: CASTTGGDTGELFF. The CDR3 nucleotides read TGCGCCAGCACTACAGGGGGGGACACCGGGGAGCTGTTTTTT.

The gene calls are TRBV24-1 and TRBJ2-5; TRBD2 agrees at 13 bases. Germline-derived CDR1 and CDR2 are KGHDR and SFDVKD. The CDR3 totals 15 residues. Unmatched junction bases numbered 0, after V lost 1 base and J lost 5 bases. The CDR3 sequence is CATSDLLAGGETQYF. The CDR3 coding sequence is TGTGCCACCAGTGATTTACTAGCGGGGGGGGAGACCCAGTACTTC.

The chain has TRBV2 and TRBJ2-1; 7 bases agree with TRBD2. V lost 9 bases, J lost 5 bases, and 16 bases stayed unmatched. The germline V gene has CDR1 SNHLY and CDR2 FYNNEI. The CDR3 spans 16 residues. As DNA, the CDR3 is TGTGCCAGTTCTTCCTCAGGACTAGGGCTGGACAATGAGCAGTTCTTC. Translation: CASSSSGLGLDNEQFF.

The V call is TRBV6-5, the J call TRBJ1-1, with TRBD1 identical over 7 bases. The CDR3 has 15 amino acids. The V segment lost 5 bases and the J segment 4 bases; nucleotides outside the gene matches: 10. Germline V gene data show CDR1 as MNHEY and CDR2 as SVGAGI. CDR3 region: CASSHVRQGLTEAFF. The CDR3, as DNA: TGTGCCAGCAGTCACGTCCGACAGGGCCTCACTGAAGCTTTCTTT.

V usage is TRBV10-3 and J usage is TRBJ1-4, with 8 bases fitting TRBD1. The germline V gene encodes CDR1 ENHRY and CDR2 SYGVKD. The CDR3 is 16 residues long. The V and J ends lost 4 bases and 4 bases, in that order; junction bases with no gene match: 8. CDR3 sequence (DNA): TGTGCCATCAGTGCCGGGACAGGAGCTCTTAATGAAAAACTGTTTTTT. Translated, it gives CAISAGTGALNEKLFF.

The chain employs TRBV29-1 and TRBJ2-2; TRBD2 matches at 14 bases. The CDR3 has 14 residues. Germline V gene data show CDR1 as SQVTM and CDR2 as ANQGSEA. The V segment lost 5 bases and the J segment 6 bases; nucleotides outside the gene matches: 2. CDR3 protein: CSVPGLAGAGELFF. The CDR3 region has the DNA TGCAGCGTTCCGGGACTAGCGGGAGCCGGGGAGCTGTTTTTT.

The CDR3 DNA is TGCAGCGTTGGCAATCTAGTTGGACAGGGTTCGGCTGAAGCTTTCTTT. As protein: CSVGNLVGQGSAEAFF. The V call is TRBV29-1, the J call TRBJ1-1, with 8 nucleotides matching TRBD1. CDR3 size: 16 residues. In germline, CDR1 is SQVTM, CDR2 ANQGSEA. V lost 4 bases and J lost 6; bases outside the gene matches: 16.

The rearrangement joins TRBV5-1 to TRBJ1-6; TRBD1 is a possible D gene (6 bases). Germline-derived CDR1 and CDR2 are SGHRS and YFSETQ. CDR3 length equals 15 residues. V lost 4 bases and J 0 bases, leaving 8 bases between the germline ends. The CDR3 spells CASSDRSSYNSPLHF. The CDR3 DNA follows: TGCGCCAGCAGCGACAGGAGCTCCTATAATTCACCCCTCCACTTT.

This clone was seen once. This chain uses TRBV5-6 with TRBJ1-4; D may be TRBD1 (5 bases). CDR1 and CDR2 from the germline V gene are SGHDT and YYEEEE. CDR3 length: 17 amino acids. V dropped 0 bases and J dropped 3 bases, with 15 bases sitting between them. CDR3 nucleotides: TGTGCCAGCAGCTTGGCGTCAGGGCGTCCGGCTAATGAAAAACTGTTTTTT. It translates to CASSLASGRPANEKLFF.